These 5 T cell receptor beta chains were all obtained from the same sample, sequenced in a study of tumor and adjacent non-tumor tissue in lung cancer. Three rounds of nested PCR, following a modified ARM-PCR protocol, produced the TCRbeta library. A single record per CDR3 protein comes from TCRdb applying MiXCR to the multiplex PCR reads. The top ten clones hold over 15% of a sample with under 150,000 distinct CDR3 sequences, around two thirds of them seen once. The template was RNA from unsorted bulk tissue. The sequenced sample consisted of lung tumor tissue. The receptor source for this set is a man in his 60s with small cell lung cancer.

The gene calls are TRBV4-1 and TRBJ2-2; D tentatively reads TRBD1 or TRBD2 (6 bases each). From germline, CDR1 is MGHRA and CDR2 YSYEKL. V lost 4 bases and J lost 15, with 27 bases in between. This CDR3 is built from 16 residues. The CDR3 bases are TGCGCCAGCAGCCCCGGCCGGGGGCCTAACACCGGGGAAATGTTTTTT. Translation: CASSPGRGPNTGEMFF.

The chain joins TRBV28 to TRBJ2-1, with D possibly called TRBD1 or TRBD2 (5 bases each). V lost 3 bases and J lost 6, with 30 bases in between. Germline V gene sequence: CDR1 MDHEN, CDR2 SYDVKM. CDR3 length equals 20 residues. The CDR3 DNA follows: TGTGCCAGCAGTTTCCCGCCCCGGCTAGAGGGAGTGCCCGGGGCCAATGAGCAGTTCTTC. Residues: CASSFPPRLEGVPGANEQFF.

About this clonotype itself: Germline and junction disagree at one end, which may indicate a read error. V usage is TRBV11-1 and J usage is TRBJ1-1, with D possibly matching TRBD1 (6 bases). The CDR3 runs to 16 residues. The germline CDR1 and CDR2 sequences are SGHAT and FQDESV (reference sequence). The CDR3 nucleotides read TGTGCCAGCAGCTTGCAGACGGACAGATTGAACATTGAAGCTTTCTTT. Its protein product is CASSLQTDRLNIEAFF.

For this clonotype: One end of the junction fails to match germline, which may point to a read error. For the CDR3, the DNA is TGCAGCTTCAATGGACTACAAAACACAGATACGCAGAATTTT. Amino acid sequence: CSFNGLQNTDTQNF. The rearrangement links TRBV29-1 to TRBJ2-3, with D perhaps matching TRBD2 (6 bases). This CDR3 comprises 14 residues. Germline CDR1 and CDR2: SQVTM and ANQGSEA.

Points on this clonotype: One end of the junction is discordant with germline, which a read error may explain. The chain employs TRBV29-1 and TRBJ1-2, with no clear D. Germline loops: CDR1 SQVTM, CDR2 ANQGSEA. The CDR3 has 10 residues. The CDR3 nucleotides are TGCGGCGTTGTTAAGGGCTGGGTCTACTTC. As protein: CGVVKGWVYF.